The present TCR beta chain was sequenced within a study of T cells after yellow fever vaccination. Overall study findings and caveats: Re-detected after boosting: most primary clones, 96% of CD4 and around 86% of CD8.

One entry per CDR3 protein results from TCRdb running MiXCR on the 5' RACE reads. The sample holds 15,000 or so distinct CDR3 sequences, approximately 4.1% seen once. The CDR3 is 22 amino acids. The J segment lost 0 bases and the V segment lost 4 bases, leaving 28 bases of the junction unmatched. The germline V gene has CDR1 GTSNPN and CDR2 SVGIG (reference sequence). This clonotype was detected ten times or more. The TCR was taken from a man aged 25-40 years who received the YFV17D yellow fever vaccine. J is TRBJ1-2 and V is TRBV30; 8 bases match TRBD1. The sequencing used PBMCs, either bulk or a sorted T-cell subset (CD4+, CD8+, memory, or dextramer-sorted; not recorded which), collected 15 days after the yellow fever booster vaccination. CDR3 protein: CAWIRKGANSGTGLPPNYGYTF. CDR3 DNA sequence: TGTGCCTGGATCCGAAAGGGCGCCAATTCAGGGACAGGCCTCCCTCCTAACTATGGCTACACCTTC.